This T cell receptor beta chain was documented in a study of blood T cell repertoires in COVID-19. Study context: T cells, B-cell-depleted T cells, or PBMCs supplied cDNA or gDNA.

Repertoires were generated with immunoSEQ multiplex PCR, while TCRdb's copy carries only in-frame clones and drops some. This sample has 150,000 or so clones; 70% to 90% occur once, and the top ten carry more than 5%. The CDR3 runs 15 residues. V was pared by 5 bases and J by 2 bases, with 8 bases of the junction left unmatched. Germline V gives CDR1 SGHTA, CDR2 FQGNSA. The sample comprised peripheral blood. The chain couples TRBV7-2 to TRBJ2-7; 8 bases match TRBD2. The clonotype was recovered from a human donor in a cohort sampled during active COVID-19. Written as DNA, the CDR3 is TGTGCCAGCAGCCCGAGCGGGGGCAAGGCCTACGAGCAGTACTTC. It codes for CASSPSGGKAYEQYF.